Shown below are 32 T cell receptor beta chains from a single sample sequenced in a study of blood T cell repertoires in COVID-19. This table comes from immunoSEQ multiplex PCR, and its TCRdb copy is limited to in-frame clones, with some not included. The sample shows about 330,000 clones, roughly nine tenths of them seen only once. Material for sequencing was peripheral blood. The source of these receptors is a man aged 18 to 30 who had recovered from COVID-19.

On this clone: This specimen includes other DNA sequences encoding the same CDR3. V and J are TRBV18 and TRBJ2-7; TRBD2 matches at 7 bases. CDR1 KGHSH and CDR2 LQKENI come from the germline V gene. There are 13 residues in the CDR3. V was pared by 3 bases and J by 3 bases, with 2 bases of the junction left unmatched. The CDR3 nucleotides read TGTGCCAGCTCACCTGGGGGGGGCTACGAGCAGTACTTC. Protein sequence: CASSPGGGYEQYF. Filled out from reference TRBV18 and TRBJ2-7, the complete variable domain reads NAGVMQNPRHLVRRRGQEARLRCSPMKGHSHVYWYRQLPEEGLKFMVYLQKENIIDESGMPKERFSAEFPKEGPSILRIQQVVRGDSAAYFCASSPGGGYEQYFGPGTRLTVT.

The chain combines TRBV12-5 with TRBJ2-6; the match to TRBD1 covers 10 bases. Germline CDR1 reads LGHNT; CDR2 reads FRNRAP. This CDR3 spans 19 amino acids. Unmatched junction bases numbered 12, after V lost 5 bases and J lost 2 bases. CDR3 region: CASGTAGDRGRPGANVLTF. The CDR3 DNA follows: TGTGCTAGTGGTACCGCGGGGGACAGGGGTCGGCCTGGGGCCAACGTCCTGACTTTC.

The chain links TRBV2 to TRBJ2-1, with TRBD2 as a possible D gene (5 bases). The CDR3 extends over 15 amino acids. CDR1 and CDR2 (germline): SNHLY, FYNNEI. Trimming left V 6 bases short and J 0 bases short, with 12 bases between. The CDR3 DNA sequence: TGTGCCAGCAGCCCAGACTATTACTCCTACAATGAGCAGTTCTTC. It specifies CASSPDYYSYNEQFF.

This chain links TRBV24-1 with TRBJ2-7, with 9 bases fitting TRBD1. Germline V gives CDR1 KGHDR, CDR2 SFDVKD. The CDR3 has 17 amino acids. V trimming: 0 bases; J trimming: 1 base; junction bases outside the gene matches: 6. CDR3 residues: CATSDLPDRGISYEQYF. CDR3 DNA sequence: TGTGCCACCAGTGATTTGCCTGACAGGGGGATTTCCTACGAGCAGTACTTC.

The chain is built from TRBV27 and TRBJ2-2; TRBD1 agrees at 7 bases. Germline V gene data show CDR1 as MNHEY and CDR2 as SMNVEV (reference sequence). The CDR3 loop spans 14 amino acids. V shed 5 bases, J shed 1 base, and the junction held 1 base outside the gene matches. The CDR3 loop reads CASSRTGNTGELFF. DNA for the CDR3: TGTGCCAGCAGTCGGACAGGGAACACCGGGGAGCTGTTTTTT.

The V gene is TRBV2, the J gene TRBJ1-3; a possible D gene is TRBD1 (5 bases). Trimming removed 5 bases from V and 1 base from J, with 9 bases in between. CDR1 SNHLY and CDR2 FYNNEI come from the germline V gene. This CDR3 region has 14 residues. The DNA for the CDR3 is TGTGCCAGCAGTACCCAGGGTTCTGGAAACACCATATATTTT. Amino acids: CASSTQGSGNTIYF.

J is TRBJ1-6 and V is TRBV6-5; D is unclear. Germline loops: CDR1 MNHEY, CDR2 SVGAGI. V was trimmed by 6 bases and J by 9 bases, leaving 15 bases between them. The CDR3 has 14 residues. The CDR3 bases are TGTGCCAGCAGGGCGACTACGTCCTCTTCACCCCTCCACTTT. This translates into CASRATTSSSPLHF.

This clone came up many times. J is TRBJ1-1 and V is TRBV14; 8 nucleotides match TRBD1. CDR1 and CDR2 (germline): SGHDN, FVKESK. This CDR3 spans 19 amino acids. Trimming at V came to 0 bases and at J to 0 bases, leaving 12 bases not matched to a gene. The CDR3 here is CASSQEFIQGARMNTEAFF. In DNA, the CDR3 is TGTGCCAGCAGCCAAGAATTCATCCAGGGGGCAAGGATGAACACTGAAGCTTTCTTT.

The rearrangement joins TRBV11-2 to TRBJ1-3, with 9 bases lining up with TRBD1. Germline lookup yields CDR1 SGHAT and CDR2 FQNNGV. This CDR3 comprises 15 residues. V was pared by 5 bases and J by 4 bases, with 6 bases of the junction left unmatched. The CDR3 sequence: CASSEGGTGGNTIYF. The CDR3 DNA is TGTGCCAGCAGCGAAGGTGGGACAGGGGGAAACACCATATATTTT.

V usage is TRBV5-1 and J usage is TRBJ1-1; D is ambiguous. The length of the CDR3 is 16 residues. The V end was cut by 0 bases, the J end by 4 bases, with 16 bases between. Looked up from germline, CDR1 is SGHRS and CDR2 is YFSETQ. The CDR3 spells CASSLGMGQRSTEAFF. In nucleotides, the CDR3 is TGCGCCAGCAGCTTGGGAATGGGTCAACGGAGCACTGAAGCTTTCTTT.

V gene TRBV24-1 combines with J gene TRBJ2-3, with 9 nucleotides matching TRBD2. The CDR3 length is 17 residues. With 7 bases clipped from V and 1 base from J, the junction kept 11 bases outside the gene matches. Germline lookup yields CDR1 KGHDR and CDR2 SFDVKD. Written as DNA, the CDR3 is TGTGCCACCAGCGCCGGGAGTGGCGGGGGGGGCACAGATACGCAGTATTTT. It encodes CATSAGSGGGGTDTQYF.

CDR3 in DNA: TGTGCCAGCTCCGGAGGGATATACAATGAGCAGTTCTTC. It encodes CASSGGIYNEQFF. This sequence joins TRBV7-9 and TRBJ2-1; possibly TRBD2 for D (6 bases). This CDR3 is built from 13 residues. Trimming left V 8 bases short and J 4 bases short, with 12 bases between. Germline loops: CDR1 SEHNR, CDR2 FQNEAQ (reference sequence). Drawing the rest from reference TRBV7-9 and TRBJ2-1, the complete variable domain is DTGVSQNPRHKITKRGQNVTFRCDPISEHNRLYWYRQTLGQGPEFLTYFQNEAQLEKSRLLSDRFSAERPKGSFSTLEIQRTEQGDSAMYLCASSGGIYNEQFFGPGTRLTVL.

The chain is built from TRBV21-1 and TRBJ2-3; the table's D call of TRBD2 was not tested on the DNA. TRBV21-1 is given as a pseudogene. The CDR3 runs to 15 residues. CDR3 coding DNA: TGTGCCAGCAGCAAATGTTGGTCTAGCGGAGATACGCAGTATTTT. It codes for CASSKCWSSGDTQYF.

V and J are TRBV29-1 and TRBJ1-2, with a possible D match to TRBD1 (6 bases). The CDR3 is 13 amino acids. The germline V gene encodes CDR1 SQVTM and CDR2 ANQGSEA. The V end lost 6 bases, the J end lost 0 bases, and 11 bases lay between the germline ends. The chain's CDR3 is CSVPTGSNYGYTF. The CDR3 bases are TGCAGCGTCCCGACAGGTTCTAACTATGGCTACACCTTC.

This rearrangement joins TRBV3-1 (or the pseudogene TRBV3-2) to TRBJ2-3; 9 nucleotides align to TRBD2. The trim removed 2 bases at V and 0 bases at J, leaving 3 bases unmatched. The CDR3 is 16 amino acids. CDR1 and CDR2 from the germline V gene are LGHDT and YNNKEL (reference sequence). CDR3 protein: CASSQSAGGSTDTQYF. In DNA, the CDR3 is TGTGCCAGCAGCCAATCCGCGGGGGGGAGCACAGATACGCAGTATTTT.

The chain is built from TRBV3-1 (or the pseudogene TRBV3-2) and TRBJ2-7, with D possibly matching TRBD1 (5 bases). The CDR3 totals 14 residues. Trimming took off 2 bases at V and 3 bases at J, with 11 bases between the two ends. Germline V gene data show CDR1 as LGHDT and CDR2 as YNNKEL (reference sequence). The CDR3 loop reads CASSQSVRGYEQYF. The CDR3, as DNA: TGTGCCAGCAGCCAAAGCGTAAGGGGCTACGAGCAGTACTTC.

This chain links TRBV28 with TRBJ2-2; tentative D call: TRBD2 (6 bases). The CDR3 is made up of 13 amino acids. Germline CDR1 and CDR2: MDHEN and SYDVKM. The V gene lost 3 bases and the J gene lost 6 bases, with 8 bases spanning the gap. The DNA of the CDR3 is TGTGCCAGCAGTTTCGCGGGGCCCGGGGAGCTGTTTTTT. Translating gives CASSFAGPGELFF.

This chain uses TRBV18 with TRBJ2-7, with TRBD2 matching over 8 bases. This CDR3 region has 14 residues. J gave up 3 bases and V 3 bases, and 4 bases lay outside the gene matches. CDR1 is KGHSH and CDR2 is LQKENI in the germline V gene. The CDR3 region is CASSPGLAGYEQYF. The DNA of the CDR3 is TGTGCCAGCTCACCCGGCCTAGCGGGCTACGAGCAGTACTTC.

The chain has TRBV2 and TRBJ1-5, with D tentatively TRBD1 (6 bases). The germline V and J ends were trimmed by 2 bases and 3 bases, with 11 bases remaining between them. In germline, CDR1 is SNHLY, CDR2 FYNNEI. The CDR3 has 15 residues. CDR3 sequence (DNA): TGTGCCAGCAGTGAACCACAGGGTTACAATCAGCCCCAGCATTTT. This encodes CASSEPQGYNQPQHF.

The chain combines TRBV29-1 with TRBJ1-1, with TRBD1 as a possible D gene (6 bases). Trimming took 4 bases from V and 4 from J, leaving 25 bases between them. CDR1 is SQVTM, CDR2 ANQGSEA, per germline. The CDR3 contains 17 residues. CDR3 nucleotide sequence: TGCAGCGTTGTCCCACCCTGGGGGCCATACCAGAGCACTGAAGCTTTCTTT. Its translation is CSVVPPWGPYQSTEAFF.

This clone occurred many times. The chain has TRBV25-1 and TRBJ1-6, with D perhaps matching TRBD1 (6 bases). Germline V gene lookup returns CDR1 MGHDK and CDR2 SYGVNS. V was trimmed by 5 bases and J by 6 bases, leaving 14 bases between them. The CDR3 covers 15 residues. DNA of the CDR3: TGTGCCAGCAGTACGCCAGGGGCTCTTAATTCACCCCTCCACTTT. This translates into CASSTPGALNSPLHF.

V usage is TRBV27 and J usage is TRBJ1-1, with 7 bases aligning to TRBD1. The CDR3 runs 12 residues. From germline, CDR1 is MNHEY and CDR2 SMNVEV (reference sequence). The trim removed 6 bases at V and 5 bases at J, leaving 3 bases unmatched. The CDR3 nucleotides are TGTGCCAGCAGCCCGACAGGGACTGAAGCTTTCTTT. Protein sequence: CASSPTGTEAFF.

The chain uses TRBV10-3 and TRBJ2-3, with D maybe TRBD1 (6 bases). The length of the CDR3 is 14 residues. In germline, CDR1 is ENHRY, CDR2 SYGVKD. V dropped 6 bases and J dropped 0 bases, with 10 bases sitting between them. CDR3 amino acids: CAIRPGVSTDTQYF. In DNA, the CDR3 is TGTGCCATCAGACCAGGGGTGAGCACAGATACGCAGTATTTT.

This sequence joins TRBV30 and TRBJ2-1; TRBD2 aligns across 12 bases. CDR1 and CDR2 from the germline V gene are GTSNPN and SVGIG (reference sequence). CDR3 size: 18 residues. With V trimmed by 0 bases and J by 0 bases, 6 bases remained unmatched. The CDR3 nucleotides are TGTGCCTGGAGTGTACTAGCGGGAGGAGGGGGCTCCTACAATGAGCAGTTCTTC. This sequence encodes CAWSVLAGGGGSYNEQFF.

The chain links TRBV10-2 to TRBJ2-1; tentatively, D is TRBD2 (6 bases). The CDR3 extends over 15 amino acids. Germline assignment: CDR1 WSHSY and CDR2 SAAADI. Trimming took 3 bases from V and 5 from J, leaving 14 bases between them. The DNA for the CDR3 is TGCGCCAGCAGTGATAGGACTATGTCCGACAATGAGCAGTTCTTC. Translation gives CASSDRTMSDNEQFF.

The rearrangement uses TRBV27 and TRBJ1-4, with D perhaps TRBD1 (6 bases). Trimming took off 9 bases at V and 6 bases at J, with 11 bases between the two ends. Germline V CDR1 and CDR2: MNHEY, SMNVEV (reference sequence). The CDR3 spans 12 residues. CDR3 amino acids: CARGGGDEKLFF. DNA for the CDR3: TGTGCCAGGGGAGGGGGGGATGAAAAACTGTTTTTT.

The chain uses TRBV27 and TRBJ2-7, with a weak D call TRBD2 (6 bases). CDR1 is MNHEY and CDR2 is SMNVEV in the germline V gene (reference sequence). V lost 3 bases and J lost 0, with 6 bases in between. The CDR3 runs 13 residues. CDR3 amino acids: CASSFGGSYEQYF. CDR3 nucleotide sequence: TGTGCCAGCAGTTTCGGGGGCTCCTACGAGCAGTACTTC.

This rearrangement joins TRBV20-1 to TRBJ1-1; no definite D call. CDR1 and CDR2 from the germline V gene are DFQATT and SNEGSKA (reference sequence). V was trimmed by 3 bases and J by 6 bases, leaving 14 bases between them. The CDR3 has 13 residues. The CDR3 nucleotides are TGCAGTGCTAGTGCCCAGAGGGCATCTGAAGCTTTCTTT. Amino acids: CSASAQRASEAFF.

CDR3 in amino acids: CASSLAVDHLGDEQYF. The DNA for the CDR3 is TGCGCCAGCAGCTTGGCCGTAGACCACCTAGGCGACGAGCAGTACTTC. The chain is built from TRBV5-1 and TRBJ2-7; D gene unclear. Germline lookup yields CDR1 SGHRS and CDR2 YFSETQ. V was trimmed by 0 bases and J by 5 bases, leaving 18 bases between them. The CDR3 runs 16 residues.

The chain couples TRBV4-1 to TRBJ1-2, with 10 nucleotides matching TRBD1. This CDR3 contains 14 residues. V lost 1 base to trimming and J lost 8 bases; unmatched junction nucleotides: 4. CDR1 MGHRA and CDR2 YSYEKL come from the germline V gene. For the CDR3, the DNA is TGCGCCAGCAGCCAAGTCGGGGACAGGGGAGGCTACACCTTC. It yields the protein CASSQVGDRGGYTF.

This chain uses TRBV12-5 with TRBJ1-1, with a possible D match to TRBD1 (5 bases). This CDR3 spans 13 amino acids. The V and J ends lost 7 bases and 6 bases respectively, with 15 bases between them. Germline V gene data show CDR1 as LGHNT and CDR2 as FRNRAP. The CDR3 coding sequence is TGTGCTAGTGTCCTGGAGGGGATCGCTGAAGCTTTCTTT. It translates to CASVLEGIAEAFF.

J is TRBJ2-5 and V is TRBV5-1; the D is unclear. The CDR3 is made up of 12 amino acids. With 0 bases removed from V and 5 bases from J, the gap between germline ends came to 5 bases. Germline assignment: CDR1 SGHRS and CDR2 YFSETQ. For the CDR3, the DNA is TGCGCCAGCAGCTTGGCCTCGGAGACCCAGTACTTC. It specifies CASSLASETQYF.